Below are 14 T cell receptor beta chains sequenced from a single sample in a study of cytomegalovirus exposure and HLA in healthy donors. TCRdb's table, derived via immunoSEQ multiplex PCR, lists solely in-frame clones and lacks some. The table includes about 200,000 clones, 75% to 85% detected once. The sequencing sample was made of PBMCs. All receptors derive from a woman aged 25 to 45 in good health and CMV-seropositive.

The chain has TRBV4-2 and TRBJ1-5, with a possible D match to TRBD1 (5 bases). V lost 0 bases and J 2 bases, leaving 11 bases between the germline ends. The length of the CDR3 is 16 residues. In germline, CDR1 is LGHNA, CDR2 YNFKEQ. In DNA form, the CDR3 reads TGTGCCAGCAGCCAAGACCGACAGAAGCGCAATCAGCCCCAGCATTTT. Residues: CASSQDRQKRNQPQHF.

The gene calls are TRBV5-6 and TRBJ1-2; TRBD1 matches 7 bases. With 4 bases clipped from V and 4 bases from J, the junction kept 10 bases outside the gene matches. The CDR3 loop spans 15 amino acids. Germline CDR1 reads SGHDT; CDR2 reads YYEEEE. CDR3 sequence: CASSPGQRSIYGYTF. CDR3 nucleotides: TGTGCCAGCAGCCCGGGACAGCGATCCATCTATGGCTACACCTTC.

The CDR3 DNA reads TGTGCCAGCATACCCCCAGGAGGTTATGGGGGCTACACCTTC. It is translated as CASIPPGGYGGYTF. V is TRBV28 and J is TRBJ1-2, with D unresolved. V dropped 7 bases and J dropped 8 bases, with 20 bases sitting between them. The CDR3 runs to 14 residues. Germline V gives CDR1 MDHEN, CDR2 SYDVKM.

This chain uses TRBV6-1 with TRBJ2-1; D is unresolved. Germline V gene data show CDR1 as MNHNS and CDR2 as SASEGT. V dropped 0 bases and J dropped 0 bases, with 9 bases sitting between them. This CDR3 spans 16 amino acids. DNA of the CDR3: TGTGCCAGCAGTGAAGCGGCCCGCTCCTCCTACAATGAGCAGTTCTTC. Protein product: CASSEAARSSYNEQFF.

The chain recombines TRBV6-1 with TRBJ2-7, with 8 bases lining up with TRBD1. The V gene's germline CDR1 is MNHNS and CDR2 SASEGT. Trimming removed 8 bases from V and 1 base from J; junction bases left unmatched: 4. The CDR3 is 13 residues long. CDR3 loop: CASGRTGSYEQYF. The DNA for the CDR3 is TGTGCCAGCGGTCGGACAGGGTCCTACGAGCAGTACTTC.

The chain's CDR3 is CASTADSARTNEQFF. CDR3 nucleotides: TGTGCCAGCACCGCAGACTCGGCTAGAACCAATGAGCAGTTCTTC. This chain links TRBV7-6 with TRBJ2-1; the D is unclear. Germline V gene lookup returns CDR1 SGHVS and CDR2 FNYEAQ. The V end lost 7 bases, the J end lost 6 bases, and 19 bases lay between the germline ends. The CDR3 totals 15 residues.

V usage is TRBV7-2 and J usage is TRBJ1-3; 7 bases line up with TRBD1. This CDR3 region has 15 residues. After removal of 1 base from V and 3 bases from J, the junction contained 3 bases not matched to a gene. Germline loops: CDR1 SGHTA, CDR2 FQGNSA. The CDR3 loop is CASSLDTGDGNTIYF. For the CDR3, the DNA is TGTGCCAGCAGCTTAGATACAGGGGATGGAAACACCATATATTTT.

J is TRBJ2-7 and V is TRBV7-6, with D perhaps TRBD1 (5 bases). The germline V gene encodes CDR1 SGHVS and CDR2 FNYEAQ. V shed 5 bases and J shed 3 bases, with 11 bases lying between them. The CDR3 has 13 amino acids. CDR3 sequence: CASSTSQGYEQYF. CDR3 DNA sequence: TGTGCCAGCAGCACGTCCCAGGGCTACGAGCAGTACTTC.

The rearrangement uses TRBV29-1 and TRBJ1-1, with 8 bases aligning to TRBD1. In germline, CDR1 is SQVTM, CDR2 ANQGSEA. V dropped 5 bases and J dropped 1; count of bases not matched to a gene: 3. The CDR3 consists of 13 residues. The CDR3 spells CSVSGGENTEAFF. CDR3 coding DNA: TGCAGCGTTTCAGGGGGCGAGAACACTGAAGCTTTCTTT.

This chain uses TRBV5-1 with TRBJ2-3, with a weak D call TRBD1 (5 bases). Germline CDR1 is SGHRS and CDR2 is YFSETQ. The CDR3 runs 16 residues. Trimming removed 0 bases from V and 0 bases from J, with 11 bases in between. The CDR3 spells CASSLEGDSSTDTQYF. The CDR3, as DNA: TGCGCCAGCAGCTTGGAAGGGGATTCTAGCACAGATACGCAGTATTTT. Variable domain in full (rest from reference TRBV5-1 and TRBJ2-3): KAGVTQTPRYLIKTRGQQVTLSCSPISGHRSVSWYQQTPGQGLQFLFEYFSETQRNKGNFPGRFSGRQFSNSRSEMNVSTLELGDSALYLCASSLEGDSSTDTQYFGPGTRLTVL.

This clone was detected once. This chain's CDR3 is CSASHSYEQYF. DNA of the CDR3: TGCAGTGCTAGCCACTCCTACGAGCAGTACTTC. The rearrangement links TRBV20-1 to TRBJ2-7; unclear D gene. The V and J ends lost 3 bases and 0 bases respectively, with 3 bases between them. Germline CDR1 is DFQATT and CDR2 is SNEGSKA (reference sequence). The CDR3 has 11 amino acids.

This chain joins TRBV15 and TRBJ2-2; D is unclear. Looked up from germline, CDR1 is LNHNV and CDR2 is YYDKDF (reference sequence). The CDR3 spans 16 residues. Trimming stripped 0 bases from V and 4 bases from J, with 12 bases between. The CDR3 coding sequence is TGTGCCACCAGCAGAGACCTAGACGCCGCCACCGGGGAGCTGTTTTTT. It encodes CATSRDLDAATGELFF.

The chain recombines TRBV28 with TRBJ2-7, with TRBD1 as a possible D gene (6 bases). V lost 5 bases and J lost 2, with 10 bases in between. The CDR3 has 13 residues. The germline V gene encodes CDR1 MDHEN and CDR2 SYDVKM. The CDR3 DNA reads as TGTGCCAGCAGTCTCCGGGACACCTACGAGCAGTACTTC. Translation: CASSLRDTYEQYF.

CDR3 DNA: TGTGCCAGCAGCTTACTGGGGGCAAGATATGGCTACACCTTC. Amino acids: CASSLLGARYGYTF. The V call is TRBV13, the J call TRBJ1-2; a weak D match, TRBD1 (6 bases). Germline CDR1 is PRHDT and CDR2 is FYEKMQ (reference sequence). The V end was cut by 2 bases, the J end by 5 bases, with 12 bases between. This CDR3 comprises 14 residues.